The 16 T cell receptor beta chains in this list originate from one sample, sequenced in a study of blood T cell repertoires in COVID-19. Here immunoSEQ multiplex PCR was the method, and the copy in TCRdb shows in-frame clones only, minus some. This table holds fewer than 350,000 clones, about nine tenths found once. What was sequenced was peripheral blood. Receptors were obtained from a woman aged 25-40 years with COVID-19, enrolled during active disease.

The CDR3 sequence: CASSQRGGARNEQFF. The DNA of the CDR3 is TGTGCCAGCAGCCAACGCGGGGGGGCGAGAAATGAGCAGTTCTTC. The chain carries TRBV4-2 and TRBJ2-1; TRBD2 aligns across 9 bases. CDR1 is LGHNA, CDR2 YNFKEQ, per germline. The V and J ends lost 2 bases and 7 bases, in that order; junction bases with no gene match: 6. This CDR3 spans 15 amino acids.

The chain has TRBV3-1 (or the pseudogene TRBV3-2) and TRBJ2-7, with 9 positions matching TRBD2. Germline V gives CDR1 LGHDT, CDR2 YNNKEL (reference sequence). This CDR3 is built from 15 residues. V dropped 2 bases and J dropped 0; count of bases not matched to a gene: 2. CDR3 sequence reads: CASSQPSGASYEQYF. The CDR3 DNA reads TGTGCCAGCAGCCAACCTAGCGGGGCCTCCTACGAGCAGTACTTC.

J is TRBJ2-7 and V is TRBV12-3 or TRBV12-4, with 10 bases identical to TRBD2. The CDR3 is 12 residues long. Germline trimming cut 4 bases from V and 13 bases from J; bases unmatched to any gene: 7. Written as DNA, the CDR3 is TGTGCCAGCAGTTCCCGACTAGCGGGCGTTTACTTC. Its protein is CASSSRLAGVYF.

The chain couples TRBV10-3 to TRBJ2-7, with TRBD1 matching over 8 bases. V lost 0 bases, J lost 4 bases, and 8 bases stayed unmatched. Per germline, CDR1 ENHRY and CDR2 SYGVKD. The CDR3 totals 16 residues. The CDR3 reads CAISESRQGASYEQYF. CDR3 sequence (DNA): TGTGCCATCAGTGAGTCCCGGCAGGGGGCTTCTTACGAGCAGTACTTC.

The chain recombines TRBV6-5 with TRBJ1-3, with D unresolved. Germline V CDR1 and CDR2: MNHEY, SVGAGI. The CDR3 runs to 15 residues. Trimming took 7 bases from V and 0 from J, leaving 13 bases between them. The CDR3, as DNA: TGTGCCAGCATTGTGGGCTTTAGCTCTGGAAACACCATATATTTT. Encoded protein: CASIVGFSSGNTIYF.

The chain is built from TRBV18 and TRBJ1-1; weak D call: TRBD1 (6 bases). There are 18 residues in the CDR3. Trimming took off 6 bases at V and 2 bases at J, with 25 bases between the two ends. Germline CDR1 KGHSH, CDR2 LQKENI. This CDR3 reads CASSIPGSWGPKNTEAFF. The CDR3 region has the DNA TGTGCCAGCTCCATCCCCGGCTCCTGGGGGCCGAAAAACACTGAAGCTTTCTTT.

The rearrangement joins TRBV5-5 to TRBJ1-2, with 8 nucleotides matching TRBD1. The CDR3 is 14 residues long. The germline gives CDR1 SGHKS, CDR2 YYEKEE (reference sequence). Unmatched junction bases numbered 6, after V lost 4 bases and J lost 4 bases. For the CDR3, the DNA is TGTGCCAGCAGCGCCGGGACAGGAATCTATGGCTACACCTTC. This translates into CASSAGTGIYGYTF.

CDR3 region: CASSYLQAAAEAFF. In nucleotides, the CDR3 is TGTGCCAGCAGTTACCTACAAGCGGCCGCTGAAGCTTTCTTT. The chain combines TRBV6-5 with TRBJ1-1; no definite D call. Germline V gene data show CDR1 as MNHEY and CDR2 as SVGAGI. The CDR3 loop spans 14 amino acids. The V and J ends lost 2 bases and 6 bases respectively, with 13 bases between them.

The chain uses TRBV9 and TRBJ1-2; 7 bases align to TRBD1. The CDR3 runs to 15 residues. Per germline, CDR1 SGDLS and CDR2 YYNGEE. V dropped 2 bases and J dropped 8; count of bases not matched to a gene: 12. The CDR3 DNA is TGTGCCAGCAGCGTGGGACACACAGGGGAGAGGGGCTACACCTTC. Protein product: CASSVGHTGERGYTF.

The J gene is TRBJ1-2, the V gene TRBV2; 8 bases match TRBD1. Germline values: CDR1 SNHLY, CDR2 FYNNEI. J gave up 4 bases and V 7 bases, and 11 bases lay outside the gene matches. This CDR3 is 15 amino acids long. The CDR3 DNA follows: TGTGCCAGCATTCTCGAGGCAGGGGGCATCTATGGCTACACCTTC. It codes for CASILEAGGIYGYTF.

This chain's CDR3 is CATLGQVRSEQYF. As DNA, the CDR3 is TGTGCCACCCTAGGACAGGTTAGGTCCGAGCAGTACTTC. The chain joins TRBV2 to TRBJ2-7, with 7 nucleotides matching TRBD1. Germline V gene lookup returns CDR1 SNHLY and CDR2 FYNNEI. Trimming took 10 bases from V and 6 from J; bases not matched to a gene: 12. The CDR3 is made up of 13 amino acids.

This sequence joins TRBV7-2 and TRBJ2-1, with D possibly matching TRBD2 (5 bases). The germline CDR1 and CDR2 sequences are SGHTA and FQGNSA. V was shortened by 4 bases and J by 6 bases, with 13 bases between the two germline ends. The CDR3 is made up of 14 amino acids. The CDR3 coding sequence is TGTGCCAGCAGCTCCCCCTGGACTGGCAATGAGCAGTTCTTC. Translation gives CASSSPWTGNEQFF.

This clone was counted a single time. The chain is built from TRBV6-5 and TRBJ2-1; 8 bases are shared with TRBD1. Germline V gene lookup returns CDR1 MNHEY and CDR2 SVGAGI. V shed 7 bases and J 5 bases; nucleotides not matched to a gene: 4. The CDR3 is made up of 13 amino acids. CDR3 residues: CASTQGADNEQFF. DNA for the CDR3: TGTGCCAGCACCCAGGGGGCGGACAATGAGCAGTTCTTC.

V usage is TRBV5-4 and J usage is TRBJ1-2; TRBD1 matches 11 bases. After removal of 4 bases from V and 8 bases from J, the junction contained 7 bases not matched to a gene. In germline, CDR1 is SGHNT, CDR2 YYREEE (reference sequence). This CDR3 is built from 14 residues. This chain's CDR3 is CASSTGQGAKGYTF. The CDR3 DNA sequence: TGTGCCAGCAGCACCGGACAGGGGGCGAAAGGCTACACCTTC.

V usage is TRBV4-1 and J usage is TRBJ1-5, with a weak D call TRBD1 (6 bases). CDR1 MGHRA and CDR2 YSYEKL come from the germline V gene. The CDR3 runs to 15 residues. V dropped 0 bases and J dropped 6 bases, with 12 bases sitting between them. The DNA for the CDR3 is TGCGCCAGCAGCCAAGATACAGGGTGGGGTCAGCCCCAGCATTTT. It is translated as CASSQDTGWGQPQHF.

V usage is TRBV2 and J usage is TRBJ2-3; D remains ambiguous. The CDR3 is 12 residues long. V lost 5 bases and J lost 0, with 3 bases in between. The V gene's germline CDR1 is SNHLY and CDR2 FYNNEI. The DNA of the CDR3 is TGTGCCAGCAGTTCTAGCACAGATACGCAGTATTTT. Translating it yields CASSSSTDTQYF.